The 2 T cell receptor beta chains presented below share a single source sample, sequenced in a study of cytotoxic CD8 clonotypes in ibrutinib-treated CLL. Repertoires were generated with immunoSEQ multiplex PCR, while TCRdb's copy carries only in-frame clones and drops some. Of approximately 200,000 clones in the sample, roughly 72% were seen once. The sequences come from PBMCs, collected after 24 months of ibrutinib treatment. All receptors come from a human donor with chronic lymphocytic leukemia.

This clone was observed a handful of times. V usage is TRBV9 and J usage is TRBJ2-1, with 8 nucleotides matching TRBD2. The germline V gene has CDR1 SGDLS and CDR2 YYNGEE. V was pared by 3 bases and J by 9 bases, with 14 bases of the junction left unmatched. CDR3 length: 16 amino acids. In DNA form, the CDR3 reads TGTGCCAGCAGCGGGCGAGCGGGAGTCCCCTCCGGTGAGCAGTTCTTC. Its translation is CASSGRAGVPSGEQFF.

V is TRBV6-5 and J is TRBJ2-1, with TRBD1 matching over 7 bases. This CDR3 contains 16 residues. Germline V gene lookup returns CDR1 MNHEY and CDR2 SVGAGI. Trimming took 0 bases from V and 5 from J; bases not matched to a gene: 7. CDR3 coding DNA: TGTGCCAGCAGTTACTCGGTGACAGGGTTGAACAATGAGCAGTTCTTC. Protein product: CASSYSVTGLNNEQFF.